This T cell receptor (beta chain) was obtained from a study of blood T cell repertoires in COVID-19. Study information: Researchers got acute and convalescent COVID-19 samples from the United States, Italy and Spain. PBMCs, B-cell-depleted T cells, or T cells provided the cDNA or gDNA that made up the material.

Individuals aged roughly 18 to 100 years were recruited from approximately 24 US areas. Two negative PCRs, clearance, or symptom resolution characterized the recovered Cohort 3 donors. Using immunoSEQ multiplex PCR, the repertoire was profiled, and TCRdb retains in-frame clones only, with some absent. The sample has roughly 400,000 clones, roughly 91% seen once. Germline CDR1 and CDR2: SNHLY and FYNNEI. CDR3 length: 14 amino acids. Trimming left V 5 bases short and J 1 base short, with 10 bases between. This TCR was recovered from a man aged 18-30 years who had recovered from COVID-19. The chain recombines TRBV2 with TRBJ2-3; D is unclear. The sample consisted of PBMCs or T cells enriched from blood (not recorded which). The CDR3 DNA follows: TGTGCCAGCAGTCCCAGTTTGGGCACAGATACGCAGTATTTT. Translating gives CASSPSLGTDTQYF.